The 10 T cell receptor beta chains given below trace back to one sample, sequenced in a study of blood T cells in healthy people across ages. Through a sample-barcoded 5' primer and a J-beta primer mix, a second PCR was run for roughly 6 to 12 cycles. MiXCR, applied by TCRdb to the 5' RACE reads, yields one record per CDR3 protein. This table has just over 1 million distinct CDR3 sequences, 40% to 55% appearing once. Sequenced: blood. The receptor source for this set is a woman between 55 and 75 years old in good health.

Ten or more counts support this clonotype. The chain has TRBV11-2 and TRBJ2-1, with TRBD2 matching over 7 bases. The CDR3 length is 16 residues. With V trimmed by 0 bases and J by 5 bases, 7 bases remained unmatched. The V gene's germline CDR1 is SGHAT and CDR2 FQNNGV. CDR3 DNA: TGTGCCAGCAGCTTAGAGGCGGGAGTTTACAACAATGAGCAGTTCTTC. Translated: CASSLEAGVYNNEQFF. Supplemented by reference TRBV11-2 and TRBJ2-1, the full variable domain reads EAGVAQSPRYKIIEKRQSVAFWCNPISGHATLYWYQQILGQGPKLLIQFQNNGVVDDSQLPKDRFSAERLKGVDSTLKIQPAKLEDSAVYLCASSLEAGVYNNEQFFGPGTRLTVL.

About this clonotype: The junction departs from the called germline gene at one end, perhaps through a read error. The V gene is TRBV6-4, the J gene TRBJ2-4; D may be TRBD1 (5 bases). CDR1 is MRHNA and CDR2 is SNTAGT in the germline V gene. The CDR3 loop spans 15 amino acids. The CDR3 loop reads CASSDRAGLGNIQYF. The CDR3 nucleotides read TGTGCCAGTAGTGACCGGGCAGGGCTAGGGAACATTCAGTACTTC.

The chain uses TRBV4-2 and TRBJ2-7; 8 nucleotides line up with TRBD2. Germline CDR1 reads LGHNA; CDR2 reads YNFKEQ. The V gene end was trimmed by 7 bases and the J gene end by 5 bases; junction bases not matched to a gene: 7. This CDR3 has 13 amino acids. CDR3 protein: CASTSGSSDEQYF. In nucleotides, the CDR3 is TGTGCCAGCACAAGCGGGAGTTCAGACGAGCAGTACTTC.

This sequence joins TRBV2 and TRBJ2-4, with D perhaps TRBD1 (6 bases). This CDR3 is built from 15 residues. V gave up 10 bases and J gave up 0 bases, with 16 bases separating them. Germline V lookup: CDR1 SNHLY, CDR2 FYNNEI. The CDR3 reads CAIRTEVSAKNIQYF. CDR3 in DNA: TGTGCCATACGGACAGAGGTCTCAGCCAAAAACATTCAGTACTTC.

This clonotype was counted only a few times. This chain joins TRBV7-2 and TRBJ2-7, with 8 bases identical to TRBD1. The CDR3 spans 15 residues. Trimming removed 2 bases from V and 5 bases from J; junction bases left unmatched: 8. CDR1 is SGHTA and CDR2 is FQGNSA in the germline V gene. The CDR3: CASSLKDRVLDEQYF. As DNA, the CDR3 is TGTGCCAGCAGCTTAAAGGACAGGGTGCTCGACGAGCAGTACTTC.

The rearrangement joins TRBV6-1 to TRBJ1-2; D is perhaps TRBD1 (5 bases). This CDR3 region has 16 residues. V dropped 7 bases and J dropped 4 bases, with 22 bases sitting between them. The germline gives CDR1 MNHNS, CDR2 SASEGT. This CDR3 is CASIVGSATRGYGYTF. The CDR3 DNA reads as TGTGCCAGCATCGTTGGTTCGGCGACTAGGGGCTATGGCTACACCTTC.

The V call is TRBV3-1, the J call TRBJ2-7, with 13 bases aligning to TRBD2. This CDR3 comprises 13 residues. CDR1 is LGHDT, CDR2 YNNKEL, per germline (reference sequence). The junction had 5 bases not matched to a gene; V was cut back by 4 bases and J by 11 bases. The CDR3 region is CASSPGLAGDEYF. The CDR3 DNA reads TGTGCCAGCAGCCCTGGACTAGCGGGAGACGAGTACTTC.

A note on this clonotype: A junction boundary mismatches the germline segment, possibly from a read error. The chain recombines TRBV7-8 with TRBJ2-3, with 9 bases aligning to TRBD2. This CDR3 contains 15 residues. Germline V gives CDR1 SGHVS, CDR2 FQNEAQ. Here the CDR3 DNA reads TGTGCCAGCAGCAGATTAGCGGGAGTTCGGGATACACAGTATTTT. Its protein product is CASSRLAGVRDTQYF.

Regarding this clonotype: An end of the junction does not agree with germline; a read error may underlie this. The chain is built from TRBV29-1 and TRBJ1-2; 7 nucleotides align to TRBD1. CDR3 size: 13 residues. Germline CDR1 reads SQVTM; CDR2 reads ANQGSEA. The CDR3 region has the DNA TGCAGCGTACCCGGGAAGGGGGCCTATGGCTACACCTTT. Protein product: CSVPGKGAYGYTF.

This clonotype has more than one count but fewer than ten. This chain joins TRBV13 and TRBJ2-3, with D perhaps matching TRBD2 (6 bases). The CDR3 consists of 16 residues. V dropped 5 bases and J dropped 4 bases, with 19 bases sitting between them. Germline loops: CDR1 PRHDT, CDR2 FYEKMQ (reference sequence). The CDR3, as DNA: TGTGCCAGCAGCCCGAGATCTAGCGCCAGACCAGATACGCAGTATTTT. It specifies CASSPRSSARPDTQYF.